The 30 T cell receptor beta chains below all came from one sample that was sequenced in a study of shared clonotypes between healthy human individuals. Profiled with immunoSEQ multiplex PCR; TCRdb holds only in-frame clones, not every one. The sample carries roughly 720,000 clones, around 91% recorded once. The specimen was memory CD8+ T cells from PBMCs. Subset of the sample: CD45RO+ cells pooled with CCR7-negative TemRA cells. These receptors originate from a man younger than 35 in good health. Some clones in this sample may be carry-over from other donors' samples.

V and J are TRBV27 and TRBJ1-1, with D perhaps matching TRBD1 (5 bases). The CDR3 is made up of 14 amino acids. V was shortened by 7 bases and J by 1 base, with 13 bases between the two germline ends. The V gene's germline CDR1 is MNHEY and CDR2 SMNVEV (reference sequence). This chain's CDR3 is CASKGWTTNTEAFF. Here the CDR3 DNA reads TGTGCCAGCAAGGGGTGGACAACGAACACTGAAGCTTTCTTT.

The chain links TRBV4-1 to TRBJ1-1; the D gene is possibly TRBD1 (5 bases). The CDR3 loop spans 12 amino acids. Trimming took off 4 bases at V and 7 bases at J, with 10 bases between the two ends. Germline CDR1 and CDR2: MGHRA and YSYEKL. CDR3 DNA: TGCGCCAGCAGCCGGGGGGGGAATGAAGCTTTCTTT. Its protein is CASSRGGNEAFF.

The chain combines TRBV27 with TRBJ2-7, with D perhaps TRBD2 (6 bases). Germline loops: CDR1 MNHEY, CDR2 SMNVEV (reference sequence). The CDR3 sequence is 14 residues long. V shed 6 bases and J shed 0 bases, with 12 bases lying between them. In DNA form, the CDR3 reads TGTGCCAGCAGCCCGACGCGGGACTCCTACGAGCAGTACTTC. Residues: CASSPTRDSYEQYF.

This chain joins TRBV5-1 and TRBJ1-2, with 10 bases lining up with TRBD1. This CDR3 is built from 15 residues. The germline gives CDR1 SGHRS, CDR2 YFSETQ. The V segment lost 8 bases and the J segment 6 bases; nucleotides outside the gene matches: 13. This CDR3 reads CASDPSGQGPNGYTF. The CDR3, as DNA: TGCGCCAGTGACCCTTCGGGACAGGGGCCTAATGGCTACACCTTC.

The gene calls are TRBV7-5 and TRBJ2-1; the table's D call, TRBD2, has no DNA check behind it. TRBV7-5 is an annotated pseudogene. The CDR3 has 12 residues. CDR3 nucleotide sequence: TGTGCCAGAAGGCTAGATGGCAATGAGCAGTTCTTC. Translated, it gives CARRLDGNEQFF.

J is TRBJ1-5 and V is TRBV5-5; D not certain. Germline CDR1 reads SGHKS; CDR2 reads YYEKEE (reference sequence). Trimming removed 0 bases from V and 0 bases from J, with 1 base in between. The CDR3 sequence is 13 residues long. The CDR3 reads CASSLGSNQPQHF. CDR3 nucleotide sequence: TGTGCCAGCAGCTTGGGTAGCAATCAGCCCCAGCATTTT.

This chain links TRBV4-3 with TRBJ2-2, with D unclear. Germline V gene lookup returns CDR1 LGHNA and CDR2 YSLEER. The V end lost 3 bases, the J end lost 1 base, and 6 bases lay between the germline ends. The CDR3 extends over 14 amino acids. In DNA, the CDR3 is TGCGCCAGCAGCCATCCCCAGAACACCGGGGAGCTGTTTTTT. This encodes CASSHPQNTGELFF.

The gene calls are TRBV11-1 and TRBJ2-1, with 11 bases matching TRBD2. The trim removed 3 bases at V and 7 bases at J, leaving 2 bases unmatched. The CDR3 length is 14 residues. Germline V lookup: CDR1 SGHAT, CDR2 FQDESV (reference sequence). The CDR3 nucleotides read TGTGCCAGCAGCTTGGGGACTAGCGGTAATGAGCAGTTCTTC. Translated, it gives CASSLGTSGNEQFF.

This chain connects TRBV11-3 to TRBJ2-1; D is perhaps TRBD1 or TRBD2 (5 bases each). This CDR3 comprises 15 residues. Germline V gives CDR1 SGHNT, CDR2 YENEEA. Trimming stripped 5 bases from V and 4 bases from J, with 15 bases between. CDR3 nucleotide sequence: TGTGCCAGCAGCGCGGACACTGGACTTTACAATGAGCAGTTCTTC. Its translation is CASSADTGLYNEQFF.

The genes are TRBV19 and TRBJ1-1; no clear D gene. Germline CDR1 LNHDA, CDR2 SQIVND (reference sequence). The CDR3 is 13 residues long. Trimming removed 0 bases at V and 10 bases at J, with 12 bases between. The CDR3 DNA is TGTGCCAGTAGTATAGATACCTGGCCGGGAGCTTTCTTT. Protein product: CASSIDTWPGAFF.

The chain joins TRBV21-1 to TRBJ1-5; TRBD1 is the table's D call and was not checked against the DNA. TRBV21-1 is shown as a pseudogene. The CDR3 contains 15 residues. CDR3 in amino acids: CASSKGQYSNQPQHF. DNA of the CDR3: TGTGCCAGCAGCAAGGGACAGTATAGCAATCAGCCCCAGCATTTT.

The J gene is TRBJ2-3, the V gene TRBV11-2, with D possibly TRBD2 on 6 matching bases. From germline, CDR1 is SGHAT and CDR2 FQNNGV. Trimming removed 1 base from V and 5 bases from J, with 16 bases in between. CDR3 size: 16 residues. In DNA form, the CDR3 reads TGTGCCAGCAGCTTAGGCCCGGGAACGGGAGTAGATACGCAGTATTTT. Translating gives CASSLGPGTGVDTQYF. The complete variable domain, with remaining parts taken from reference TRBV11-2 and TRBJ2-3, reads EAGVAQSPRYKIIEKRQSVAFWCNPISGHATLYWYQQILGQGPKLLIQFQNNGVVDDSQLPKDRFSAERLKGVDSTLKIQPAKLEDSAVYLCASSLGPGTGVDTQYFGPGTRLTVL.

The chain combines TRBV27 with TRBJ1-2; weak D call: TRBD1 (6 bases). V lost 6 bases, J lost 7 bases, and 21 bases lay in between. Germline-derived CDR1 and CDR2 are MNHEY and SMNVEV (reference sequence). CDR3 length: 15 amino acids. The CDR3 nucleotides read TGTGCCAGCAGCAACAGAGGGGGACTTGGGTCTGGCTACACCTTC. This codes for CASSNRGGLGSGYTF.

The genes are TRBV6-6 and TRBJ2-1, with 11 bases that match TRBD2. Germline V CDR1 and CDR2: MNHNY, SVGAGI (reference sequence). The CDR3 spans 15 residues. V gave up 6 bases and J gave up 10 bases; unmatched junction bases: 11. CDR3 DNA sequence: TGTGCCAGCAGACCCGGGACTAGCGGCCTTCTGGAGCAGTTCTTC. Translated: CASRPGTSGLLEQFF.

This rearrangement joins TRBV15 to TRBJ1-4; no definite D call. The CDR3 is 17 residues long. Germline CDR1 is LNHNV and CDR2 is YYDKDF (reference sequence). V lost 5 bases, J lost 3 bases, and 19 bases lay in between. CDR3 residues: CATSSRAFSGPNEKLFF. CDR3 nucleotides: TGTGCCACCAGCTCGAGGGCATTTTCGGGCCCTAATGAAAAACTGTTTTTT.

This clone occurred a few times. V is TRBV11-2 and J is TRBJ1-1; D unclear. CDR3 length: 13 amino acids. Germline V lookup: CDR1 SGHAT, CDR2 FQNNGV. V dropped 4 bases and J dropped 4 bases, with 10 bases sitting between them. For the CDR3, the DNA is TGTGCCAGCAGCTGGGATTCCGGCACTGAAGCTTTCTTT. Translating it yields CASSWDSGTEAFF.

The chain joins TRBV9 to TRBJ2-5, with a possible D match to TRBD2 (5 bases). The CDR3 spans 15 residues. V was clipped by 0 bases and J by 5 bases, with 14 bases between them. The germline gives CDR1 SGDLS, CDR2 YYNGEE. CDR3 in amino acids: CASSVGAGRGETQYF. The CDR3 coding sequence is TGTGCCAGCAGCGTAGGGGCAGGCCGAGGGGAGACCCAGTACTTC.

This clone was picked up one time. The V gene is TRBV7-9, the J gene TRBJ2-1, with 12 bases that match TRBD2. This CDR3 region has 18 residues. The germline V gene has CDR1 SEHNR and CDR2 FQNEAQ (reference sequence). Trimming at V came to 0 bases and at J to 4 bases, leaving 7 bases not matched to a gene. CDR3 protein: CASSLAYRTSGEYNEQFF. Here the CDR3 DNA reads TGTGCCAGCAGCTTAGCTTATCGGACTAGCGGGGAATACAATGAGCAGTTCTTC.

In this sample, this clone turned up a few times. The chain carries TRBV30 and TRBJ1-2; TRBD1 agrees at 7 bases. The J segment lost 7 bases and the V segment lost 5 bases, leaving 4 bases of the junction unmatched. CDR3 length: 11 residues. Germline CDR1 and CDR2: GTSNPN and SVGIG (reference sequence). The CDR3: CAWHRGPGYTF. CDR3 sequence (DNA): TGTGCCTGGCATAGGGGGCCTGGCTACACCTTC.

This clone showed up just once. CDR3 nucleotide sequence: TGTGCCAGCCGCGAAGACCTTGGGAGCTCCTACGAGCAGTACTTC. As protein: CASREDLGSSYEQYF. The V and J genes are TRBV28 and TRBJ2-7; TRBD2 is a possible D gene (5 bases). Germline CDR1 is MDHEN and CDR2 is SYDVKM. The CDR3 extends over 15 amino acids. V dropped 8 bases and J dropped 0 bases, with 17 bases sitting between them.

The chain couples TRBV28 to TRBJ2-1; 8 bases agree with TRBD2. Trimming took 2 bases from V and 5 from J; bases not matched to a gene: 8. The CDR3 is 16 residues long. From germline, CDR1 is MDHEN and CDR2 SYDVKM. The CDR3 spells CASSLPWTSRDNEQFF. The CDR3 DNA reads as TGTGCCAGCAGTTTACCTTGGACTAGCCGAGACAATGAGCAGTTCTTC.

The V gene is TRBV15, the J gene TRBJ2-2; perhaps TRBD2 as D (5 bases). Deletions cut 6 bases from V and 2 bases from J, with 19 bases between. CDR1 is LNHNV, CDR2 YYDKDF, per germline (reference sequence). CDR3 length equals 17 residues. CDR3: CATSTRHPTGNTGELFF. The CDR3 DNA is TGTGCCACCAGTACTCGCCACCCGACGGGAAACACCGGGGAGCTGTTTTTT.

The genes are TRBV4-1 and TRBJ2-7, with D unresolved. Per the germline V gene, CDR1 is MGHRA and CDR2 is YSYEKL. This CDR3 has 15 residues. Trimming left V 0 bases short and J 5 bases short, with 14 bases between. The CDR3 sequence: CASSQDHVVGNEQYF. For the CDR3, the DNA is TGCGCCAGCAGCCAAGATCACGTTGTTGGAAACGAGCAGTACTTC.

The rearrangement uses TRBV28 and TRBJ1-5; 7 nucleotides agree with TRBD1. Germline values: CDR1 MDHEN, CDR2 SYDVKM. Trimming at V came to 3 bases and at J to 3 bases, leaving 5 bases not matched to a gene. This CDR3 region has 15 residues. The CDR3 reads CASSLWTGLNQPQHF. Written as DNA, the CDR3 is TGTGCCAGCAGTTTGTGGACAGGCCTCAATCAGCCCCAGCATTTT.

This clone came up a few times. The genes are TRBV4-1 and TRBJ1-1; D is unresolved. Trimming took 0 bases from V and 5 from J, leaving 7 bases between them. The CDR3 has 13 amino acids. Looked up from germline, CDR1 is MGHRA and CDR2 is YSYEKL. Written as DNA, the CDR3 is TGCGCCAGCAGCCAAGATTTGACTACTGAAGCTTTCTTT. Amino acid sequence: CASSQDLTTEAFF.

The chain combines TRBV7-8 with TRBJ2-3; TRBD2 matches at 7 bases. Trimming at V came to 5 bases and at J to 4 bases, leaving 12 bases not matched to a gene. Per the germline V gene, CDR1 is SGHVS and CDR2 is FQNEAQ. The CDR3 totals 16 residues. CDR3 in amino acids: CASSPIRTRPADTQYF. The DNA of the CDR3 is TGTGCCAGCAGCCCAATCAGGACTAGACCTGCAGATACGCAGTATTTT.

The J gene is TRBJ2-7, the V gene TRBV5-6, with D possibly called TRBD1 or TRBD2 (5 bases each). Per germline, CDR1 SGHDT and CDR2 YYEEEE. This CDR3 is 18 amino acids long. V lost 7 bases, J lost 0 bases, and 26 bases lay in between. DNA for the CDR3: TGTGCCAGCGAAGCTACGCCGGGGATCGTCAGGGCCTCCTACGAGCAGTACTTC. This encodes CASEATPGIVRASYEQYF.

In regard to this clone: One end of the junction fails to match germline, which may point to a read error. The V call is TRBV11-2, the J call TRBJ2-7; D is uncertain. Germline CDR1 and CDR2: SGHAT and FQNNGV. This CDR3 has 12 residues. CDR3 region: CASSHSGPATAF. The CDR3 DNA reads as TGTGCCAGCAGCCATTCGGGCCCGGCTACGGCCTTC.

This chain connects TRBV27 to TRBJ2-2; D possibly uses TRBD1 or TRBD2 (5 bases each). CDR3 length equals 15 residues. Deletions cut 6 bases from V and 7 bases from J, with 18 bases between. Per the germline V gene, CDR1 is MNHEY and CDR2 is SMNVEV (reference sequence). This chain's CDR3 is CASRRGNRWDGELFF. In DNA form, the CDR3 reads TGTGCCAGCAGACGAGGGAACAGGTGGGACGGGGAGCTGTTTTTT.

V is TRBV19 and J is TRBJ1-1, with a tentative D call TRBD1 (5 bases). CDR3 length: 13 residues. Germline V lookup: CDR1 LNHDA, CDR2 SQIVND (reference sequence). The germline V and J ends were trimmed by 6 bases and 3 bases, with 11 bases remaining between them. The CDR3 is CASRPGLHTEAFF. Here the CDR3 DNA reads TGTGCCAGTAGGCCGGGGCTGCACACTGAAGCTTTCTTT.